A single sample gave rise to the 23 T cell receptor beta chains below, sequenced in a study of T cell responses to AZD1222 COVID-19 vaccine. Clones were sequenced by immunoSEQ multiplex PCR, and TCRdb holds only the in-frame ones, with some missing. The data hold 150,000 to 200,000 clones, with 88% observed a single time. The sample consisted of peripheral blood, taken on day 0 of AZD1222 vaccination. Source of these receptors: an adult in good health.

The V and J genes are TRBV11-2 and TRBJ1-1; maybe TRBD1 (5 bases). Germline V CDR1 and CDR2: SGHAT, FQNNGV. V was clipped by 4 bases and J by 11 bases, with 17 bases between them. There are 13 residues in the CDR3. The chain's CDR3 is CASSSGTAVVAFF. CDR3 bases: TGTGCCAGCAGCTCCGGGACGGCCGTTGTGGCTTTCTTT.

The chain employs TRBV6-5 and TRBJ1-4; 8 bases align to TRBD1. Germline V gene sequence: CDR1 MNHEY, CDR2 SVGAGI. V was pared by 8 bases and J by 4 bases, with 9 bases of the junction left unmatched. The CDR3 is 15 residues long. The DNA for the CDR3 is TGTGCCAGCCGGACAGGGAGCATGGGTAATGAAAAACTGTTTTTT. This gives the protein CASRTGSMGNEKLFF.

The chain carries TRBV9 and TRBJ2-5, with TRBD1 identical over 7 bases. Germline assignment: CDR1 SGDLS and CDR2 YYNGEE. The CDR3 has 15 amino acids. V shed 0 bases and J 4 bases; nucleotides not matched to a gene: 6. The CDR3 region has the DNA TGTGCCAGCAGCGTAGAGAGGGGGCTCGTAGAGACCCAGTACTTC. Its protein product is CASSVERGLVETQYF. The variable domain in full, with the rest retrieved from reference TRBV9 and TRBJ2-5, is DSGVTQTPKHLITATGQRVTLRCSPRSGDLSVYWYQQSLDQGLQFLIQYYNGEERAKGNILERFSAQQFPDLHSELNLSSLELGDSALYFCASSVERGLVETQYFGPGTRLLVL.

The chain joins TRBV5-5 to TRBJ1-3, with a tentative D call TRBD1 (5 bases). V was trimmed by 4 bases and J by 8 bases, leaving 16 bases between them. Germline V gives CDR1 SGHKS, CDR2 YYEKEE (reference sequence). The CDR3 loop spans 14 amino acids. For the CDR3, the DNA is TGTGCCAGCAGCAAGGCTCAGGGTTGGGACACCATATATTTT. Translating it yields CASSKAQGWDTIYF.

This chain joins TRBV18 and TRBJ1-1, with a weak D call TRBD1 (6 bases). The germline CDR1 and CDR2 sequences are KGHSH and LQKENI. The CDR3 length is 15 residues. V lost 3 bases, J lost 1 base, and 12 bases lay in between. CDR3 nucleotide sequence: TGTGCCAGCTCACCTCCGACAGGAAAGAACACTGAAGCTTTCTTT. Encoded protein: CASSPPTGKNTEAFF.

The chain carries TRBV4-1 and TRBJ2-1, with 11 bases lining up with TRBD2. The CDR3 totals 17 residues. With 3 bases clipped from V and 7 bases from J, the junction kept 11 bases outside the gene matches. Germline CDR1 is MGHRA and CDR2 is YSYEKL. As DNA, the CDR3 is TGCGCCAGCAGCCAGATAACCTTAGCGGGAGGGCCGAATGAGCAGTTCTTC. It specifies CASSQITLAGGPNEQFF.

The CDR3 loop reads CASSTGQGAGGELFF. For the CDR3, the DNA is TGTGCCAGCAGCACCGGACAGGGGGCTGGCGGGGAGCTGTTTTTT. The V and J genes are TRBV9 and TRBJ2-2; 11 positions match TRBD1. Looked up from germline, CDR1 is SGDLS and CDR2 is YYNGEE. The CDR3 runs 15 residues. Trimming removed 4 bases from V and 7 bases from J; junction bases left unmatched: 6.

The chain couples TRBV2 to TRBJ1-6; weak D call: TRBD1 (5 bases). The CDR3 loop spans 15 amino acids. Germline V gives CDR1 SNHLY, CDR2 FYNNEI. The V end was cut by 8 bases, the J end by 5 bases, with 16 bases between. The CDR3 DNA reads as TGTGCCAGCGGTGGGACCACAACGGATAATTCACCCCTCCACTTT. This encodes CASGGTTTDNSPLHF.

The chain has TRBV11-2 and TRBJ2-3, with 9 positions matching TRBD1. J was trimmed by 5 bases and V by 4 bases; bases with no gene match: 13. The CDR3 is 17 residues long. CDR1 and CDR2 from the germline V gene are SGHAT and FQNNGV. The CDR3 sequence: CASSSTRGQGTVDTQYF. The DNA of the CDR3 is TGTGCCAGCAGCTCAACCCGGGGACAGGGAACTGTAGATACGCAGTATTTT.

The chain links TRBV21-1 to TRBJ2-5; no DNA check was done on the table's D call, TRBD1. TRBV21-1 counts as a pseudogene. The CDR3 extends over 15 amino acids. CDR3 nucleotides: TGTGCCAACCAGGCTCGGCGAGAACTCCAAGAGACCCAGTACTTC. This encodes CANQARRELQETQYF.

This rearrangement joins TRBV6-5 to TRBJ1-6; D not resolved. The CDR3 covers 14 residues. The V end lost 7 bases, the J end lost 0 bases, and 7 bases lay between the germline ends. Looked up from germline, CDR1 is MNHEY and CDR2 is SVGAGI. The CDR3, as DNA: TGTGCCAGCATACGGAGCTCCTATAATTCACCCCTCCACTTT. It is translated as CASIRSSYNSPLHF.

The chain employs TRBV6-2 or TRBV6-3 and TRBJ1-5; no clear D. The CDR3 runs 14 residues. Trimming removed 0 bases at V and 7 bases at J, with 10 bases between. The germline V gene has CDR1 MNHEY and CDR2 SVGEGT. CDR3 coding DNA: TGTGCCAGCAGTTACTCGAACCGGGTCCAGCCCCAGCATTTT. Its protein is CASSYSNRVQPQHF.

The genes are TRBV5-1 and TRBJ2-3; D is ambiguous. V lost 4 bases to trimming and J lost 3 bases, with 18 bases between them. Germline CDR1 SGHRS, CDR2 YFSETQ. This CDR3 has 16 residues. CDR3 region: CASSQTTLGYTDTQYF. As DNA, the CDR3 is TGCGCCAGCAGCCAAACGACGTTGGGATATACAGATACGCAGTATTTT.

The V gene is TRBV18, the J gene TRBJ1-3, with D tentatively TRBD1 (6 bases). The CDR3 consists of 18 residues. Germline CDR1 and CDR2: KGHSH and LQKENI. Trimming removed 3 bases from V and 0 bases from J, with 18 bases in between. The CDR3 bases are TGTGCCAGCTCACCCCGAGGGGGGGCGCTTGGCTCTGGAAACACCATATATTTT. It encodes CASSPRGGALGSGNTIYF.

The gene calls are TRBV6-5 and TRBJ1-4, with TRBD1 matching 7 bases. This CDR3 has 11 amino acids. The germline V gene encodes CDR1 MNHEY and CDR2 SVGAGI. J was trimmed by 14 bases and V by 5 bases; bases with no gene match: 5. The CDR3 sequence is CASSPGTVLFF. The CDR3, as DNA: TGTGCCAGCAGTCCGGGGACAGTTCTGTTTTTT.

V usage is TRBV27 and J usage is TRBJ2-7; 7 nucleotides line up with TRBD1. The CDR3 is 15 amino acids. The V and J ends lost 5 bases and 2 bases, in that order; junction bases with no gene match: 9. Germline V gene data show CDR1 as MNHEY and CDR2 as SMNVEV (reference sequence). The CDR3 loop reads CASSRGTATPYEQYF. The CDR3 DNA follows: TGTGCCAGCAGTCGAGGGACAGCGACTCCCTACGAGCAGTACTTC.

This rearrangement joins TRBV28 to TRBJ1-5; TRBD1 matches at 7 bases. The length of the CDR3 is 16 residues. Germline loops: CDR1 MDHEN, CDR2 SYDVKM. Unmatched junction bases numbered 8, after V lost 6 bases and J lost 0 bases. CDR3 DNA sequence: TGTGCCAGCAGCCTGACAGGGCCGAATAGCAATCAGCCCCAGCATTTT. Its translation: CASSLTGPNSNQPQHF.

By sample share, this clone is medium-sized. The chain is built from TRBV12-3 or TRBV12-4 and TRBJ2-7, with 8 positions matching TRBD1. V was pared by 5 bases and J by 3 bases, with 3 bases of the junction left unmatched. The CDR3 sequence is 13 residues long. The CDR3, as DNA: TGTGCCAGCAGTCGAGGGACAGGCTACGAGCAGTACTTC. Amino acid sequence: CASSRGTGYEQYF.

The chain is built from TRBV28 and TRBJ2-2; no firm D call. From germline, CDR1 is MDHEN and CDR2 SYDVKM. This CDR3 spans 13 amino acids. Between the trimmed V and J ends, which lost 7 bases and 7 bases, there was a span of 13 bases. This CDR3 is CASTYASGGELFF. The CDR3 nucleotides read TGTGCCAGCACGTACGCTTCGGGCGGGGAGCTGTTTTTT.

The rearrangement joins TRBV9 to TRBJ2-7, with D possibly TRBD2 on 6 matching bases. The V gene lost 0 bases and the J gene lost 4 bases, with 14 bases spanning the gap. Per germline, CDR1 SGDLS and CDR2 YYNGEE. The CDR3 runs to 15 residues. CDR3 bases: TGTGCCAGCAGCGTAGGGGAGGCCCCTGGTTACGAGCAGTACTTC. Translated: CASSVGEAPGYEQYF. Combining the CDR3 with reference TRBV9 and TRBJ2-7 gives the whole variable domain DSGVTQTPKHLITATGQRVTLRCSPRSGDLSVYWYQQSLDQGLQFLIQYYNGEERAKGNILERFSAQQFPDLHSELNLSSLELGDSALYFCASSVGEAPGYEQYFGPGTRLTVT.

V usage is TRBV7-6 and J usage is TRBJ2-1; 9 nucleotides agree with TRBD2. CDR1 SGHVS and CDR2 FNYEAQ come from the germline V gene. This CDR3 is 17 amino acids long. The V gene end was trimmed by 2 bases and the J gene end by 2 bases; junction bases not matched to a gene: 7. CDR3 in DNA: TGTGCCAGCAGCTTAACGTCCGGCGGGAGGGCCTACAATGAGCAGTTCTTC. It specifies CASSLTSGGRAYNEQFF.

The chain combines TRBV5-4 with TRBJ2-2; 10 bases are a match to TRBD2. Looked up from germline, CDR1 is SGHNT and CDR2 is YYREEE (reference sequence). CDR3 size: 16 residues. The trim removed 4 bases at V and 1 base at J, leaving 4 bases unmatched. The CDR3 DNA sequence: TGTGCCAGCAGCCCGGGACTAGCGAAGAACACCGGGGAGCTGTTTTTT. Its translation is CASSPGLAKNTGELFF.

The table lists this clone with a count of one. The rearrangement links TRBV6-5 to TRBJ1-4; TRBD1 might be the D (6 bases). The CDR3 has 15 residues. Germline V gene data show CDR1 as MNHEY and CDR2 as SVGAGI. The V gene lost 3 bases and the J gene lost 3 bases, with 11 bases spanning the gap. CDR3 DNA: TGTGCCAGCAGTTATTCGGGACACCCTAATGAAAAACTGTTTTTT. It translates to CASSYSGHPNEKLFF.